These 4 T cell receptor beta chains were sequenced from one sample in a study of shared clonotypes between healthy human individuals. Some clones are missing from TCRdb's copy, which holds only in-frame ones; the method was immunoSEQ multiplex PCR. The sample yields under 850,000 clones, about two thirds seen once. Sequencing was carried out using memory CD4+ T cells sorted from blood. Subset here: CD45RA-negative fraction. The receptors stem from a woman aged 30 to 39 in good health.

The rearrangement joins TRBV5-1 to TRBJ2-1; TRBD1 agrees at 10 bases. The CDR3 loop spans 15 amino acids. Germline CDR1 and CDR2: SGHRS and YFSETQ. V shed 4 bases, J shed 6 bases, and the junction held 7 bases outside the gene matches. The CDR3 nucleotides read TGCGCCAGCAGCCCGGGACAGGGGACCCCCAATGAGCAGTTCTTC. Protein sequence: CASSPGQGTPNEQFF.

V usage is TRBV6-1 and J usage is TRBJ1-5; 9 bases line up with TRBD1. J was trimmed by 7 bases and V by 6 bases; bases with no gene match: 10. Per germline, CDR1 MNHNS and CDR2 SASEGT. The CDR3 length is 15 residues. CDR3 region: CASRGDRGGGQPQHF. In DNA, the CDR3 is TGTGCCAGCAGAGGAGACAGGGGGGGAGGACAGCCCCAGCATTTT.

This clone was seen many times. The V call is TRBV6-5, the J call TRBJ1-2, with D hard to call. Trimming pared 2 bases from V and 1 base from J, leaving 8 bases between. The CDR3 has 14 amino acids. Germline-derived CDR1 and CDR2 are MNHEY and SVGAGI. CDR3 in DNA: TGTGCCAGCAGTTACGGCAGAAATAACTATGGCTACACCTTC. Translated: CASSYGRNNYGYTF.

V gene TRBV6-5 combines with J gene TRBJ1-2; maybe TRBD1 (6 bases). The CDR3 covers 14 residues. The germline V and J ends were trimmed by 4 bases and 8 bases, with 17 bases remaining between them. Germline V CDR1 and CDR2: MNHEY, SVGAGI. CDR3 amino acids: CASSSPSGGWGYTF. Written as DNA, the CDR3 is TGTGCCAGCAGTTCCCCCTCGGGGGGCTGGGGCTACACCTTC.